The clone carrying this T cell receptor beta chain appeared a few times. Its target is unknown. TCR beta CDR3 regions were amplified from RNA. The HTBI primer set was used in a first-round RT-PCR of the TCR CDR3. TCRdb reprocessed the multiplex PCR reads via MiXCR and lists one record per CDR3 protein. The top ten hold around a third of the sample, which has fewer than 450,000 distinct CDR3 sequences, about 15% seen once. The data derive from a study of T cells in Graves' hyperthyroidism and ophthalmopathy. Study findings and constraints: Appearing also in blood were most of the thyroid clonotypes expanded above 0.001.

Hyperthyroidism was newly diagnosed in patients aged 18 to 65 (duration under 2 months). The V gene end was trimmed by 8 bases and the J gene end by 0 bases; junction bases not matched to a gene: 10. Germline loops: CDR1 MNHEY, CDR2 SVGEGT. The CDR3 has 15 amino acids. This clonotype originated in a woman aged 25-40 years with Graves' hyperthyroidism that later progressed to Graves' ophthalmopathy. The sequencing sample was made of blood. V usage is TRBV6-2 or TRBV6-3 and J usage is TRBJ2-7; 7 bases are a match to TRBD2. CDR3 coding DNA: TGTGCCAGCCGGGAAGAGGCGGGAGACTCCTACGAGCAGTACTTC. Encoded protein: CASREEAGDSYEQYF.